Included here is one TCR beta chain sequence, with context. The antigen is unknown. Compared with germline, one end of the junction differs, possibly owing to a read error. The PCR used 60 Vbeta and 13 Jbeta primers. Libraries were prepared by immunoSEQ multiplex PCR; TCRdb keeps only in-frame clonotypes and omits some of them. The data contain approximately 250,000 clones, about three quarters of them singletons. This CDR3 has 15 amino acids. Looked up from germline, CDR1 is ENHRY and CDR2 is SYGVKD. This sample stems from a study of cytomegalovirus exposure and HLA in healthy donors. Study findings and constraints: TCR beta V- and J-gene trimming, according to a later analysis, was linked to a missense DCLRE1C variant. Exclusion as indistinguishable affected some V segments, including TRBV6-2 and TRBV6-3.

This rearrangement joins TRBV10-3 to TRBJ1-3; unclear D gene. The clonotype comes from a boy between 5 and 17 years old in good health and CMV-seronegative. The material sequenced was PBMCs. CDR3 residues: CATSRPGISGNTIYF. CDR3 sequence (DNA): TGTGCCACCAGTCGGCCCGGGATCTCTGGAAACACCATATATTTT.